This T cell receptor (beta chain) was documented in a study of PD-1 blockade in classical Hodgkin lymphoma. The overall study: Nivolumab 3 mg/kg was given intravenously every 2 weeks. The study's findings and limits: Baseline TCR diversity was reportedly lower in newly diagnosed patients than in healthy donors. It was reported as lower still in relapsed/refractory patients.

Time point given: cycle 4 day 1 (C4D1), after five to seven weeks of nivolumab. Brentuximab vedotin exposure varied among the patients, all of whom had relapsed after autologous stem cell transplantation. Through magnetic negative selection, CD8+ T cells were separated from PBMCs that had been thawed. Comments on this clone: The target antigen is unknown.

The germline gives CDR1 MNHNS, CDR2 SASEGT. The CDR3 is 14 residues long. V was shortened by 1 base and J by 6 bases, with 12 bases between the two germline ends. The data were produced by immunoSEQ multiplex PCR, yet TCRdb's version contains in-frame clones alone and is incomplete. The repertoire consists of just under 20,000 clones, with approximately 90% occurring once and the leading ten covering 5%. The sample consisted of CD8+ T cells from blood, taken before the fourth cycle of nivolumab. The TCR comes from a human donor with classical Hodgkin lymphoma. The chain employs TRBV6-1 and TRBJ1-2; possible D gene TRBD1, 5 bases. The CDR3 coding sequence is TGTGCCAGCAGTGAAGTTGGCAGGGAGGATGGCTACACCTTC. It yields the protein CASSEVGREDGYTF.